This TCR beta chain was observed in a study of beta chain features in type 1 diabetes. Study-wide results and caveats: Shortening that was moderate but significant affected the TCRB CDR3s of Type 1 diabetes patients in all four CD4+ subsets.

Worth noting for this clone: Its cognate antigen is unknown.

Germline V gene sequence: CDR1 KGHSH, CDR2 LQKENI. Trimming stripped 2 bases from V and 0 bases from J, with 10 bases between. This CDR3 region has 16 residues. The authors reverse transcribed all of the isolated RNA, so sequencing captured expressed TCRB transcripts. Measured with immunoSEQ multiplex PCR; TCRdb has only the in-frame clones, and not every one. The sample holds about 650,000 clones, 9.5% to 15% seen once. The TCR sequence derives from a man between 25 and 39 years old with type 1 diabetes. The material sequenced was naive CD4+ T cells from blood. V usage is TRBV18 and J usage is TRBJ1-4; D unclear. The DNA for the CDR3 is TGTGCCAGCTCACCATACGACGTCGCAACTAATGAAAAACTGTTTTTT. It translates to CASSPYDVATNEKLFF.